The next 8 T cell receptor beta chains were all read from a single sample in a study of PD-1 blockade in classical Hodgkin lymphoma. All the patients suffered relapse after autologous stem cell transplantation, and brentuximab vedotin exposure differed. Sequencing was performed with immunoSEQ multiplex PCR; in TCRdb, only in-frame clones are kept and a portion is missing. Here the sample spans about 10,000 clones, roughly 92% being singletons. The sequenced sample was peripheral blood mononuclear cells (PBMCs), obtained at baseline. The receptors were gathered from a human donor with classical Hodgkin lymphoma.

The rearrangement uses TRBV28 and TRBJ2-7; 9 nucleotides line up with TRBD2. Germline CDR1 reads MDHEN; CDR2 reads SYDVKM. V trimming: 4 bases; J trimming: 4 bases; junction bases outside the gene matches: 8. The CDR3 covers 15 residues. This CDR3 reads CASSWASGKRYEQYF. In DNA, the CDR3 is TGTGCCAGCAGTTGGGCTAGCGGGAAAAGGTACGAGCAGTACTTC.

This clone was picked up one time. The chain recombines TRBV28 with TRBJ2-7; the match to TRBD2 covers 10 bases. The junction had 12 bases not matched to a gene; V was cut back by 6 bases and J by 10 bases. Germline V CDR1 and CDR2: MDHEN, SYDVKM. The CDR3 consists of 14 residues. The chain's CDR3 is CASSLGLARGRQYF. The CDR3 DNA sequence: TGTGCCAGCAGCCTGGGACTAGCGAGGGGCCGTCAGTACTTC.

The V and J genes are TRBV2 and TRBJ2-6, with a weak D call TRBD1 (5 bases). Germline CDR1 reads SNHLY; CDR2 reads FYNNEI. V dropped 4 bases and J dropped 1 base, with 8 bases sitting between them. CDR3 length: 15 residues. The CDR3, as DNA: TGTGCCAGCAGTGTAGGACATTCTGGGGCCAACGTCCTGACTTTC. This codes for CASSVGHSGANVLTF.

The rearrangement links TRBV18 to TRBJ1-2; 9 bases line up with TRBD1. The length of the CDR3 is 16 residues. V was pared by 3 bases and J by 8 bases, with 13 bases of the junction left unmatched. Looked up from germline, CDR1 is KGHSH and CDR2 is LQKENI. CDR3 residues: CASSPQEDRGSAGYTF. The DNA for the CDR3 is TGTGCCAGCTCACCCCAGGAGGACAGGGGTTCGGCGGGCTACACCTTC.

CDR3 bases: TGCGCCAGCAGCCAAGCTAGTCTTTTCGACTCTCCCCACGAGCAGTACTTC. Amino acids: CASSQASLFDSPHEQYF. The J gene is TRBJ2-7, the V gene TRBV4-1; D is uncertain. Trimming left V 1 base short and J 5 bases short, with 21 bases between. The CDR3 covers 17 residues. CDR1 MGHRA and CDR2 YSYEKL come from the germline V gene.

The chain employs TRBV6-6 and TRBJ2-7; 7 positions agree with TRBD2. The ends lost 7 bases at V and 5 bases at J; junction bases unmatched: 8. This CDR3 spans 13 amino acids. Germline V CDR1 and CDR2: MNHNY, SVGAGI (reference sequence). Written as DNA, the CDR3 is TGTGCCAGCATGTGGGGGGGGTTCGACGAGCAGTACTTC. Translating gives CASMWGGFDEQYF.

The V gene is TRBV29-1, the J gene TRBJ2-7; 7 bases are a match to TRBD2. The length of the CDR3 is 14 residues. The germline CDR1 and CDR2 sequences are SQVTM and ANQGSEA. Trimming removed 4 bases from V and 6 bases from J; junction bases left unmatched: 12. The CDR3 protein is CSVGVGGGGTEQYF. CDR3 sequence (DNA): TGCAGCGTTGGGGTGGGAGGCGGGGGAACCGAGCAGTACTTC.

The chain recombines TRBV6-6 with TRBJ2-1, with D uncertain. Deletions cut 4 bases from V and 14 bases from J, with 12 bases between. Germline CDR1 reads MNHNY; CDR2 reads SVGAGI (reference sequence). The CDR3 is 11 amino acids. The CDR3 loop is CASSLGWVEFF. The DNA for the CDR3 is TGTGCCAGCAGTTTAGGGTGGGTCGAGTTCTTC.